This entry lists 5 T cell receptor beta chains sequenced from one sample in a study of blood T cell repertoires in COVID-19. The data were produced by immunoSEQ multiplex PCR, yet TCRdb's version contains in-frame clones alone and is incomplete. The sample yields 100,000 to 150,000 clones, more than 80% seen once. Sequencing was performed on peripheral blood. The receptors come from an elderly woman with COVID-19, enrolled during active disease.

This chain joins TRBV28 and TRBJ2-5; the D gene is possibly TRBD2 (6 bases). V was trimmed by 5 bases and J by 5 bases, leaving 12 bases between them. CDR1 is MDHEN and CDR2 is SYDVKM in the germline V gene. The CDR3 is 13 residues long. For the CDR3, the DNA is TGTGCCAGCAGTACCGGGGGTGTGGAGACCCAGTACTTC. Amino acids: CASSTGGVETQYF.

V and J are TRBV12-3 or TRBV12-4 and TRBJ2-2, with no clear D. V was trimmed by 6 bases and J by 6 bases, leaving 11 bases between them. This CDR3 contains 13 residues. CDR3 coding DNA: TGTGCCAGCAGCCCCTCCGTTCCCGGGGAGCTGTTTTTT. It codes for CASSPSVPGELFF.

The rearrangement links TRBV6-2 or TRBV6-3 to TRBJ2-4; 7 positions agree with TRBD2. This CDR3 is built from 18 residues. The V segment lost 6 bases and the J segment 6 bases; nucleotides outside the gene matches: 20. CDR1 is MNHEY and CDR2 is SVGEGT in the germline V gene. The CDR3 DNA follows: TGTGCCAGCAGCAAAGGGACTGGGGCGGGAGTGTCGGGAAACATTCAGTACTTC. Protein: CASSKGTGAGVSGNIQYF.

The chain carries TRBV3-1 (or the pseudogene TRBV3-2) and TRBJ1-1; D is undetermined. This CDR3 is 15 amino acids long. Looked up from germline, CDR1 is LGHDT and CDR2 is YNNKEL (reference sequence). Trimming shortened V by 2 bases and J by 0 bases, and 10 bases separated the two germline ends. CDR3 amino acids: CASSQYRGMNTEAFF. The CDR3, as DNA: TGTGCCAGCAGCCAATATCGGGGTATGAACACTGAAGCTTTCTTT.

The rearrangement links TRBV9 to TRBJ1-1; the D is unclear. Trimming removed 1 base from V and 3 bases from J, with 7 bases in between. The CDR3 loop spans 13 amino acids. CDR1 and CDR2 (germline): SGDLS, YYNGEE. The CDR3: CASSVQVHTEAFF. The CDR3 DNA sequence: TGTGCCAGCAGCGTACAGGTTCACACTGAAGCTTTCTTT.